This entry features one T cell receptor (beta chain) sequence. The germline gives CDR1 LNHDA, CDR2 SQIVND (reference sequence). CDR3 size: 16 residues. After removal of 1 base from V and 2 bases from J, the junction contained 3 bases not matched to a gene. The authors' processing: Using reference gene primer amplification, nucleated cell counts were estimated. TCRdb's table, derived via immunoSEQ multiplex PCR, lists solely in-frame clones and lacks some. The DNA gave D and trimming, while V, J and clone size come from that table. This repertoire shows 180,000 or so clones, about 85% found once; its top ten account for about 18%. Seattle's cohort entered during active infection and was followed longitudinally. These data are taken from a study of blood T cell repertoires in COVID-19. Study-level background: Acute and convalescent COVID-19 specimens originated in the United States, Italy and Spain. T cells, B-cell-depleted T cells, or PBMCs provided the cDNA or gDNA that served as material.

Sequencing was performed on peripheral blood. The sequence was obtained from a person aged 65-85 years with COVID-19, enrolled during active disease. This chain joins TRBV19 and TRBJ2-7, with 12 positions matching TRBD2. Here the CDR3 reads CASSIGLAGVAYEQYF. DNA of the CDR3: TGTGCCAGTAGTATAGGACTAGCGGGAGTGGCCTACGAGCAGTACTTC.